A few counts support the clone carrying this TCR beta chain. The antigen is not known. The CDR3 runs 15 residues. Trimming pared 2 bases from V and 7 bases from J, leaving 12 bases between. Germline CDR1 MNHNS, CDR2 SASEGT. The data derive from a study of vaccination effects on CD4 cells after COVID-19. The method was immunoSEQ multiplex PCR; TCRdb's version includes in-frame clones alone and lacks a portion of them. Seen here are 55,000 to 75,000 clones, roughly three quarters observed once, and the top ten hold approximately 3.7%. Peptide-pool stimulation followed by sequencing identified expanded antigen-specific CD4+ clonotypes in the ViraFEST assay. The culture ran for approximately 10 days before CD4+ T cells were isolated. Having tested negative for nucleocapsid antibodies, the vaccine recipients showed no prior SARS-CoV-2 infection.

This sequence was found in a human donor who received a COVID-19 vaccine. The specimen comprised CD4+ T cells from PBMCs cultured with HCoV-OC43 spike peptides, sampled before COVID-19 vaccination. The subset here: HCoV-OC43 spike overlapping peptide pool stimulation. This chain joins TRBV6-1 and TRBJ1-6, with a tentative D call TRBD1 (5 bases). CDR3 loop: CASSEIRGWNSPLHF. The DNA for the CDR3 is TGTGCCAGCAGTGAAATTAGGGGCTGGAATTCACCCCTCCACTTT.